This paragraph covers one T cell receptor (beta chain) sequence. The antigen is unknown. Described time point: after neoadjuvant nivolumab, at surgical resection. The sample is drawn from a study of neoadjuvant anti-PD-1 for oral cavity cancer. In the study overall: Patients without progression got a fourth dose around day 43. Study-wide findings and caveats: Higher pretreatment Treg/Th17 ratios tracked higher pretreatment blood clonality.

The method was immunoSEQ multiplex PCR; TCRdb's version includes in-frame clones alone and lacks a portion of them. Of under 25,000 clones listed, 25% to 30% are singletons. The CDR3 length is 11 residues. The V gene lost 3 bases and the J gene lost 13 bases, with 11 bases spanning the gap. Germline V lookup: CDR1 SGHAT, CDR2 FQNNGV. The chain combines TRBV11-2 with TRBJ2-3; possibly TRBD2 for D (5 bases). Sequencing used tumor tissue, obtained after nivolumab (anti-PD-1) treatment. The sequence was collected from a person aged 40-85 years with oral cavity squamous cell carcinoma. The CDR3 DNA follows: TGTGCCAGCAGCTTGCTTTCGAGGGAGTATTTT. Residues: CASSLLSREYF.